Shown below are 9 T cell receptor beta chains from a single sample sequenced in a study of spatial heterogeneity in lung cancer. Time point reported: sample taken at primary tumor resection. Sequencing covered unsorted whole RNA taken from tumor, nontumor lung or frozen PBMC. TCRdb re-analysed the 5' RACE reads in MiXCR, keeping a single row per CDR3 protein. The sample yields 70,000 to 90,000 distinct CDR3 sequences, roughly 14% seen once. The sequencing used PBMCs, collected at surgery. The receptors stem from a male donor with early-stage non-small cell lung cancer.

This clonotype has at least ten counts. This chain joins TRBV5-1 and TRBJ1-5; 9 bases line up with TRBD1. CDR1 SGHRS and CDR2 YFSETQ come from the germline V gene. The V and J ends lost 0 bases and 5 bases, in that order; junction bases with no gene match: 3. The CDR3 is made up of 15 amino acids. The CDR3 spells CASSLEGQGHQPQHF. The CDR3 DNA sequence: TGCGCCAGCAGCTTGGAGGGACAGGGCCATCAGCCCCAGCATTTT.

The V and J genes are TRBV5-1 and TRBJ1-1; 8 positions match TRBD1. Germline V gene sequence: CDR1 SGHRS, CDR2 YFSETQ. CDR3 length equals 18 residues. Trimming removed 5 bases from V and 1 base from J; junction bases left unmatched: 16. The CDR3 loop reads CASRPTPGGALPNTEAFF. CDR3 bases: TGCGCCAGCAGACCCACCCCAGGGGGCGCGCTGCCGAACACTGAAGCTTTCTTT.

In its sample, this clonotype was seen a few times. The chain links TRBV2 to TRBJ1-5; D is possibly TRBD1 (5 bases). CDR1 SNHLY and CDR2 FYNNEI come from the germline V gene. The CDR3 is 13 amino acids. V was shortened by 7 bases and J by 4 bases, with 11 bases between the two germline ends. For the CDR3, the DNA is TGTGCCAGCAAGGACGGGGGGAATCAGCCCCAGCATTTT. It codes for CASKDGGNQPQHF.

This clonotype appeared a few times. The chain links TRBV20-1 to TRBJ2-5; D is uncertain. The ends were cut back, 3 bases at V and 3 bases at J, with 8 bases in the middle. The CDR3 has 12 residues. Germline values: CDR1 DFQATT, CDR2 SNEGSKA (reference sequence). DNA of the CDR3: TGCAGTGCTAGCGCCCACGAAGAGACCCAGTACTTC. Its protein product is CSASAHEETQYF.

The chain uses TRBV6-5 and TRBJ2-7; 10 nucleotides align to TRBD2. V dropped 5 bases and J dropped 3; count of bases not matched to a gene: 10. CDR1 is MNHEY and CDR2 is SVGAGI in the germline V gene. The CDR3 totals 16 residues. The CDR3 reads CASSPTGSGGYYEQYF. CDR3 DNA sequence: TGTGCCAGCAGTCCAACAGGTAGCGGGGGGTACTACGAGCAGTACTTC.

The rearrangement uses TRBV27 and TRBJ2-1; 7 bases align to TRBD2. Trimming took 5 bases from V and 7 from J; bases not matched to a gene: 11. The CDR3 consists of 15 residues. Germline CDR1 MNHEY, CDR2 SMNVEV (reference sequence). In nucleotides, the CDR3 is TGTGCCAGCAGTCCCTTGGGGAGGGCCGAAAATGAGCAGTTCTTC. Protein product: CASSPLGRAENEQFF.

J is TRBJ2-5 and V is TRBV30; no definite D call. Between the trimmed V and J ends, which lost 1 base and 1 base, there was a span of 7 bases. Germline-derived CDR1 and CDR2 are GTSNPN and SVGIG (reference sequence). The CDR3 spans 13 residues. CDR3 in DNA: TGTGCCTGGAGTGCCCAACCCCAAGAGACCCAGTACTTC. Protein sequence: CAWSAQPQETQYF.

The chain carries TRBV6-5 and TRBJ1-2; TRBD1 aligns across 7 bases. Unmatched junction bases numbered 5, after V lost 5 bases and J lost 2 bases. The CDR3 contains 14 residues. Germline values: CDR1 MNHEY, CDR2 SVGAGI. CDR3 sequence: CASSPDRANYGYTF. CDR3 DNA: TGTGCCAGCAGTCCCGACAGGGCAAACTATGGCTACACCTTC.

The chain combines TRBV6-2 or TRBV6-3 with TRBJ1-1; 7 bases map to TRBD1. V lost 7 bases and J lost 6; bases outside the gene matches: 5. Germline CDR1 MNHEY, CDR2 SVGEGT. The CDR3 is 12 residues long. The CDR3 here is CASNRGSAEAFF. Written as DNA, the CDR3 is TGTGCCAGCAACAGGGGATCCGCTGAAGCTTTCTTT.